The 19 T cell receptor beta chains below all came from one sample that was sequenced in a study of T cell responses to AZD1222 COVID-19 vaccine. Only in-frame clones appear in the TCRdb table, and some are missing; sequencing was by immunoSEQ multiplex PCR. The sample carries some 120,000 clones, about 89% recorded once. Sequencing used peripheral blood, obtained 28 days after the second AZD1222 dose. The origin of the receptors is an adult who received the AZD1222 COVID-19 vaccine.

The V call is TRBV19, the J call TRBJ1-1; TRBD1 is a possible D gene (6 bases). This CDR3 is 16 amino acids long. V was shortened by 8 bases and J by 1 base, with 20 bases between the two germline ends. The germline V gene has CDR1 LNHDA and CDR2 SQIVND (reference sequence). CDR3 DNA sequence: TGTGCCAGTCTCCGGGACATTGGGAGCGGGAACACTGAAGCTTTCTTT. Translating gives CASLRDIGSGNTEAFF.

This sequence joins TRBV19 and TRBJ1-3; D remains ambiguous. CDR3 size: 13 residues. Looked up from germline, CDR1 is LNHDA and CDR2 is SQIVND (reference sequence). Trimming removed 5 bases at V and 0 bases at J, with 5 bases between. The CDR3 region has the DNA TGTGCCAGTAGTTTTAGCTCTGGAAACACCATATATTTT. As protein: CASSFSSGNTIYF.

The CDR3, as DNA: TGCGCCAGCAGCTTGTCACTAGCGGGGGGGCCATCCTACGAGCAGTACTTC. It yields the protein CASSLSLAGGPSYEQYF. The V and J genes are TRBV5-1 and TRBJ2-7; 13 bases line up with TRBD2. CDR3 length equals 17 residues. Trimming removed 1 base from V and 1 base from J; junction bases left unmatched: 5. Per germline, CDR1 SGHRS and CDR2 YFSETQ.

The genes are TRBV7-2 and TRBJ1-5; TRBD1 matches at 8 bases. Trimming cost V 5 bases and J 6 bases; bases outside gene matches: 9. The CDR3 totals 15 residues. The germline gives CDR1 SGHTA, CDR2 FQGNSA. CDR3 loop: CASSLRTGLSQPQHF. The DNA of the CDR3 is TGTGCCAGCAGCCTAAGGACAGGGCTTTCTCAGCCCCAGCATTTT.

The chain carries TRBV19 and TRBJ2-7, with 7 nucleotides matching TRBD1. Germline V gives CDR1 LNHDA, CDR2 SQIVND (reference sequence). V shed 3 bases, J shed 4 bases, and the junction held 9 bases outside the gene matches. The CDR3 runs to 15 residues. CDR3 residues: CASSMGTEVSYEQYF. In nucleotides, the CDR3 is TGTGCCAGTAGTATGGGGACAGAGGTATCATACGAGCAGTACTTC.

A few counts support this clone. The genes are TRBV5-1 and TRBJ1-2; a weak D match, TRBD1 (5 bases). Germline V lookup: CDR1 SGHRS, CDR2 YFSETQ. V lost 0 bases and J lost 5, with 14 bases in between. This CDR3 is built from 15 residues. The CDR3 nucleotides are TGCGCCAGCAGCTTGGGCTCCGGGACTGATTATGGCTACACCTTC. Translating it yields CASSLGSGTDYGYTF.

V gene TRBV6-4 combines with J gene TRBJ1-1, with D hard to call. Germline V CDR1 and CDR2: MRHNA, SNTAGT. Trimming removed 4 bases at V and 1 base at J, with 7 bases between. The CDR3 runs to 13 residues. CDR3 sequence (DNA): TGTGCCAGCAGTGCCCAAGAGAACACTGAAGCTTTCTTT. It is translated as CASSAQENTEAFF.

This clone was found a few times. CDR3: CASSRGNTEAFF. The CDR3 DNA is TGTGCCAGCAGTAGGGGGAACACTGAAGCTTTCTTT. The chain has TRBV12-3 or TRBV12-4 and TRBJ1-1; TRBD1 might be the D (5 bases). V was trimmed by 5 bases and J by 1 base, leaving 5 bases between them. The CDR3 is 12 amino acids.

The V call is TRBV19, the J call TRBJ1-3; no definite D call. This CDR3 has 14 amino acids. V was pared by 2 bases and J by 0 bases, with 5 bases between. Germline CDR1 and CDR2: LNHDA and SQIVND (reference sequence). The CDR3 is CASSIWASGNTIYF. In nucleotides, the CDR3 is TGTGCCAGTAGTATATGGGCCTCTGGAAACACCATATATTTT.

This rearrangement joins TRBV7-6 to TRBJ2-2, with 8 bases lining up with TRBD2. The V and J ends lost 1 base and 7 bases, in that order; junction bases with no gene match: 8. The V gene's germline CDR1 is SGHVS and CDR2 FNYEAQ. The CDR3 runs 16 residues. Here the CDR3 DNA reads TGTGCCAGCAGCTTAGGGGCTAGCGGGTCTGGCGGGGAGCTGTTTTTT. This codes for CASSLGASGSGGELFF.

The chain joins TRBV19 to TRBJ1-6, with 10 nucleotides matching TRBD1. This CDR3 contains 13 residues. The germline gives CDR1 LNHDA, CDR2 SQIVND (reference sequence). The junction had 7 bases not matched to a gene; V was cut back by 6 bases and J by 14 bases. CDR3 amino acids: CASRGQGLRSLHF. DNA for the CDR3: TGTGCCAGTAGGGGACAGGGGTTAAGATCCCTCCACTTT.

This clone was found once. The chain recombines TRBV20-1 with TRBJ1-4; D remains ambiguous. In germline, CDR1 is DFQATT, CDR2 SNEGSKA (reference sequence). Trimming shortened V by 5 bases and J by 10 bases, and 11 bases separated the two germline ends. This CDR3 has 11 residues. CDR3 loop: CSAPVDGKLFF. As DNA, the CDR3 is TGCAGTGCTCCAGTGGACGGAAAACTGTTTTTT.

The chain couples TRBV7-9 to TRBJ2-1, with D unclear. The V gene lost 8 bases and the J gene lost 5 bases, with 13 bases spanning the gap. CDR3 size: 13 residues. Germline-derived CDR1 and CDR2 are SEHNR and FQNEAQ (reference sequence). CDR3 sequence: CASGPEADNEQFF. DNA of the CDR3: TGTGCCAGCGGGCCAGAAGCTGACAATGAGCAGTTCTTC.

For the CDR3, the DNA is TGTGCCAGCAGTGAACAGGGCCACTCCTACGAGCAGTACTTC. Translated: CASSEQGHSYEQYF. The chain employs TRBV2 and TRBJ2-7; TRBD1 is a possible D gene (5 bases). Germline V gene data show CDR1 as SNHLY and CDR2 as FYNNEI. V lost 2 bases and J lost 0, with 8 bases in between. There are 14 residues in the CDR3.

This clone was counted once. The chain links TRBV12-3 or TRBV12-4 to TRBJ1-2, with no clear D. V dropped 1 base and J dropped 4 bases, with 4 bases sitting between them. CDR3 size: 12 residues. This CDR3 reads CASSLDSYGYTF. CDR3 DNA: TGTGCCAGCAGTTTAGACAGCTATGGCTACACCTTC.

This sequence joins TRBV9 and TRBJ2-5; 8 bases fit TRBD2. The CDR3 totals 17 residues. Per the germline V gene, CDR1 is SGDLS and CDR2 is YYNGEE. The trim removed 0 bases at V and 5 bases at J, leaving 12 bases unmatched. For the CDR3, the DNA is TGTGCCAGCAGCGTAGGGGCAGCGGGAGCTTCGACGGAGACCCAGTACTTC. This encodes CASSVGAAGASTETQYF.

The chain uses TRBV3-1 (or the pseudogene TRBV3-2) and TRBJ2-2; 9 bases line up with TRBD2. The germline V gene has CDR1 LGHDT and CDR2 YNNKEL (reference sequence). Trimming at V came to 6 bases and at J to 2 bases, leaving 10 bases not matched to a gene. This CDR3 contains 17 residues. CDR3 DNA sequence: TGTGCCAGCAGAACTCTCGCGGGGGGGCCTAACACCGGGGAGCTGTTTTTT. Protein product: CASRTLAGGPNTGELFF.

The chain couples TRBV13 to TRBJ1-2, with D unclear. The CDR3 contains 14 residues. Germline CDR1 PRHDT, CDR2 FYEKMQ (reference sequence). Trimming shortened V by 0 bases and J by 4 bases, and 9 bases separated the two germline ends. DNA for the CDR3: TGTGCCAGCAGCTTAGGGCGGCAAGTCTATGGCTACACCTTC. This gives the protein CASSLGRQVYGYTF.

The chain is built from TRBV2 and TRBJ1-2; a weak D match, TRBD1 (5 bases). Deletions cut 8 bases from V and 4 bases from J, with 5 bases between. The CDR3 spans 10 residues. CDR1 is SNHLY, CDR2 FYNNEI, per germline. As DNA, the CDR3 is TGTGCCAGCGGGACCTATGGCTACACCTTC. Translation: CASGTYGYTF.